Sequencing of this TCR beta chain was carried out in a study of blood T cell repertoires in COVID-19. Study information: Samples of COVID-19 (acute and convalescent) were obtained from the United States, Italy and Spain.

From germline, CDR1 is SGHDT and CDR2 YYEEEE. The V end was cut by 0 bases, the J end by 1 base, with 13 bases between. CDR3 length: 16 residues. Produced via immunoSEQ multiplex PCR; TCRdb's table is partial and in-frame only. This table holds fewer than 60,000 clones, around 80% found once. Sequencing was performed on peripheral blood. The clonotype originates from a man between 60 and 75 years old with acute or convalescent COVID-19. The chain couples TRBV5-6 to TRBJ1-1; D not resolved. The DNA for the CDR3 is TGTGCCAGCAGCTTGGCGACTGCCAGCGGGAACACTGAAGCTTTCTTT. Amino acid sequence: CASSLATASGNTEAFF.